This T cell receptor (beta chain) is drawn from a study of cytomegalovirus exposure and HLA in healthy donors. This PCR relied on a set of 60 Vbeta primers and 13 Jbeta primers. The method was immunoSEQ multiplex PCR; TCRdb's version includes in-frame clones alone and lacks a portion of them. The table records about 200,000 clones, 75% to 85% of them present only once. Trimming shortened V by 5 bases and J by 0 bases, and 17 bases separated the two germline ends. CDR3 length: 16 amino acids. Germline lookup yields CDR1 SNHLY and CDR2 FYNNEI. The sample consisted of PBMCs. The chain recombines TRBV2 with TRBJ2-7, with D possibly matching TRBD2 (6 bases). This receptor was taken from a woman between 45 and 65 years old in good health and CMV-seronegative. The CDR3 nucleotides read TGTGCCAGCAGTATGGGAGGCCCAGGGAGCTCCTACGAGCAGTACTTC. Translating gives CASSMGGPGSSYEQYF.